The rows below give T cell receptor beta chains drawn from one sample of a study of CD8+ T cells in alopecia areata. The repertoire was sequenced with immunoSEQ multiplex PCR; TCRdb's copy has only in-frame clones and lacks some. The sample consists of hundreds of thousands of clones, around two fifths of them appearing once. Sequenced material: CD4+ T cells sorted from blood, taken at week 34, from a patient treated with tofacitinib. Receptors originate from a human donor with alopecia areata. CDR3s include the opening cysteine and the closing phenylalanine or tryptophan. The D gene is left open where the match is weak. For some rows the clone size is stated as once, few or many, or as a class when expanded; others skip it.

length,D,J,size,V,DNA,CDR3
13,NA,TRBJ1-5,few,TRBV30,TGTGCCTGGGCAGAACAGGGAAATCAGCCCCAGCATTTT,CAWAEQGNQPQHF
16,NA,TRBJ2-1,NA,TRBV5-1,TGCGCCAGCAGCTTGGATCTGGGGGGTTCCTACAATGAGCAGTTCTTC,CASSLDLGGSYNEQFF
14,NA,TRBJ2-2,NA,TRBV7-9,TGTGCCAGCAGCTTAGTAGCGAACACCGGGGAGCTGTTTTTT,CASSLVANTGELFF
15,NA,TRBJ2-7,NA,TRBV30,TGTGCCTGGAGTGTTGGTAGCGGCAACCTCTACGAGCAGTACTTC,CAWSVGSGNLYEQYF
16,NA,TRBJ1-4,NA,TRBV18,TGTGCCAGCTCACCGACAGGACGTGGGGCTAATGAAAAACTGTTTTTT,CASSPTGRGANEKLFF
10,NA,TRBJ2-3,NA,TRBV29-1,TGCAGCGTTGGAGGAGATACGCAGTATTTT,CSVGGDTQYF
13,NA,TRBJ1-1,NA,TRBV30,TGTGCCTGGGGCTTGACAGAGAACACTGAAGCTTTCTTT,CAWGLTENTEAFF
14,NA,TRBJ1-2,many,TRBV18,TGTGCCAGCTCACCGACTCAGGGGAGGAAGGGCTACACCTTC,CASSPTQGRKGYTF
15,NA,TRBJ1-1,NA,TRBV5-1,TGCGCCAGCAGCTTGGTTGGCCACATGAACACTGAAGCTTTCTTT,CASSLVGHMNTEAFF
15,NA,TRBJ2-3,NA,TRBV19,TGTGCCAGTAGTAGATGGGCCGAGAGCACAGATACGCAGTATTTT,CASSRWAESTDTQYF
14,TRBD2,TRBJ2-3,NA,TRBV2,TGTGCCAGCAGTATCGGACTAGCGGGAACTACGCAGTATTTT,CASSIGLAGTTQYF
17,NA,TRBJ2-1,NA,TRBV4-1,TGCGCCAGCAGCCAAGCCTGGGTAGCGAGGGGCTACAATGAGCAGTTCTTC,CASSQAWVARGYNEQFF
12,NA,TRBJ2-5,NA,TRBV7-9,TGTGCCAGCAGCTCTGCAGGGGAGACCCAGTACTTC,CASSSAGETQYF
15,NA,TRBJ2-2,few,TRBV11-2,TGTGCCAGCAGCTCCCGGGCCTCGAACACCGGGGAGCTGTTTTTT,CASSSRASNTGELFF
14,TRBD1,TRBJ2-3,NA,TRBV5-1,TGCGCCAGCAGCTCCGACAGGGTTGGGGATACGCAGTATTTT,CASSSDRVGDTQYF
15,NA,TRBJ2-1,NA,TRBV5-1,TGCGCCAGCAGCTTGGCGGCAGTAGTCGTGAATGAGCAGTTCTTC,CASSLAAVVVNEQFF
14,NA,TRBJ2-1,few,TRBV11-2,TGTGCCAGCAGCTTTCAGCTGGTGAACAATGAGCAGTTCTTC,CASSFQLVNNEQFF
16,NA,TRBJ1-5,NA,TRBV27,TGTGCCAGCAGCAAAATAGGAATAGTAAGCAATCAGCCCCAGCATTTT,CASSKIGIVSNQPQHF
12,NA,TRBJ1-5,few,TRBV11-2,TGTGCCAGCAGCTTGGGGACGGGTCCCCAGCATTTT,CASSLGTGPQHF
14,TRBD2,TRBJ2-1,NA,TRBV30,TGTGCCTGGCGGTACGGGAGGGTCCACAATGAGCAGTTCTTC,CAWRYGRVHNEQFF
15,NA,TRBJ2-7,few,TRBV19,TGTGCCAGTAGTTTCAACGCTGCGGCTACCTACGAGCAGTACTTC,CASSFNAAATYEQYF
14,TRBD1,TRBJ2-7,NA,TRBV7-9,TGTGCCAGCAGCTTATCGGGACAGGGAGAGACGCAGTACTTC,CASSLSGQGETQYF
16,TRBD2,TRBJ2-3,NA,TRBV2,TGTGCCAGCACTCTGACAGCGGGGCTATACACAGATACGCAGTATTTT,CASTLTAGLYTDTQYF
14,NA,TRBJ2-5,NA,TRBV11-2,TGTGCCAGCAGCGTAGCGAGGGGCACGGAGACCCAGTACTTC,CASSVARGTETQYF
14,NA,TRBJ2-5,few,TRBV7-9,TGTGCCAGCAGCTTGGACAAAGTCCTAGAGACCCAGTACTTC,CASSLDKVLETQYF
15,TRBD1,TRBJ2-7,NA,TRBV30,TGTGCCTGGAGCAAACCCGGGACAGTAGAAGGCGAGCAGTACTTC,CAWSKPGTVEGEQYF
14,NA,TRBJ1-2,many,TRBV6-5,TGTGCCAGCAGTGTAACAGGGACTCCGGATAGCTACACCTTC,CASSVTGTPDSYTF
15,TRBD1,TRBJ1-2,NA,TRBV6-6,TGTGCCAGCAGTTACCCGGGACAGGGGGGCTATGGCTACACCTTC,CASSYPGQGGYGYTF